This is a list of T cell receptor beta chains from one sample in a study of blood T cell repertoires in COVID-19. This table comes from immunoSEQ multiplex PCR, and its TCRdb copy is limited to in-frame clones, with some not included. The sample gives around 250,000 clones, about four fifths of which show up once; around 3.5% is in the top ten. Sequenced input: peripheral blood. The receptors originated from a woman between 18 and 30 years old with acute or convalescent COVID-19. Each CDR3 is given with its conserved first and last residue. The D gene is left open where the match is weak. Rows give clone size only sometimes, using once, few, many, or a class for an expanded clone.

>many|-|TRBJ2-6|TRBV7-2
CASSSLGAGSGANVLTF
TGTGCCAGCAGCTCCCTAGGGGCGGGATCTGGGGCCAACGTCCTGACTTTC
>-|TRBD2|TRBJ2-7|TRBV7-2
CASSLDLAGPRVGSF
TGTGCCAGCAGCTTAGATCTAGCGGGACCACGGGTGGGTAGCTTC
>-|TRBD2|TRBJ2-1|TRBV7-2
CASSLLGTSAYNEQFF
TGTGCCAGCAGCTTACTCGGGACTAGCGCATACAATGAGCAGTTCTTC
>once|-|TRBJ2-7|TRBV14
CASSLQDRRRDEQYF
TGTGCCAGCAGCCTCCAGGACAGAAGACGGGACGAGCAGTACTTC
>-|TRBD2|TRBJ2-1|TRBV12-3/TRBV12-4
CASWLAGSNEQFF
TGTGCCAGCTGGCTAGCGGGGTCCAATGAGCAGTTCTTC
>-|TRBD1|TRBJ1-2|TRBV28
CASSPGQGRYNYGYTF
TGTGCCAGCAGCCCCGGACAGGGGAGATATAACTATGGCTACACCTTC
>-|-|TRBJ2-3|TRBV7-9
CASSVSGTDTQYF
TGTGCCAGCAGCGTTAGCGGCACAGATACGCAGTATTTT
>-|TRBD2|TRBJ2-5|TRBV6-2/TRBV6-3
CASSYRYPGLGIQETQYF
TGTGCCAGCAGTTACCGTTACCCGGGACTAGGGATCCAAGAGACCCAGTACTTC
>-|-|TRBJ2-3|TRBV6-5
CASSREPDTDTQYF
TGTGCCAGCAGCCGGGAGCCCGACACAGATACGCAGTATTTT
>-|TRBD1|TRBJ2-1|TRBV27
CASSSQTGSYNEQFF
TGTGCCAGCAGTTCCCAGACAGGGTCCTACAATGAGCAGTTCTTC
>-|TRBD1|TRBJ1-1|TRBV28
CASREPGGSTEAFF
TGTGCCAGCAGGGAGCCAGGGGGAAGCACTGAAGCTTTCTTT
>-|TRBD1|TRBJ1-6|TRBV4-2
CASSQGAGGAHNSPLHF
TGTGCCAGCAGCCAAGGTGCAGGGGGCGCCCATAATTCACCCCTCCACTTT
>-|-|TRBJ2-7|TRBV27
CASSLRGPHEQYF
TGTGCCAGCAGTTTAAGAGGGCCCCACGAGCAGTACTTC
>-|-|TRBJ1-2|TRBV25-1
CASSDHGYGDNYGYTF
TGTGCCAGCAGTGACCACGGTTACGGTGATAACTATGGCTACACCTTC
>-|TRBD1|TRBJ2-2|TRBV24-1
CATSGQGWSVTGELFF
TGTGCCACCAGTGGACAGGGTTGGTCCGTCACCGGGGAGCTGTTTTTT
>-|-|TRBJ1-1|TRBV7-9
CASSSYLARSGETTEAFF
TGTGCCAGCAGCTCCTATTTGGCCCGGTCAGGGGAGACCACTGAAGCTTTCTTT
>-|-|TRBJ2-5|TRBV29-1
CSAVWGRETQYF
TGCAGCGCGGTCTGGGGGCGGGAGACCCAGTACTTC
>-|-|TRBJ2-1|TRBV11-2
CASSLDSRRDGDEQFF
TGTGCCAGCAGCTTAGACTCCCGGCGGGATGGGGATGAGCAGTTCTTC
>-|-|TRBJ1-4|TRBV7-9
CASSPRTYDRRGEKLFF
TGTGCCAGCAGCCCACGAACTTATGACAGGAGAGGCGAAAAACTGTTTTTT
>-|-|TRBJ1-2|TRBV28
CASSLKGYGYTF
TGTGCCAGCAGTTTGAAGGGGTATGGCTACACCTTC
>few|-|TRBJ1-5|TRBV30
CAWSLGVGNQPQHF
TGTGCCTGGAGTTTAGGGGTTGGCAATCAGCCCCAGCATTTT
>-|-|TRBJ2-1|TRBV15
CATSSSYEQFF
TGTGCCACCAGCTCTAGCTATGAGCAGTTCTTC
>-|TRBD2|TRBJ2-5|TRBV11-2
CASSPGLGVKQETQYF
TGTGCCAGCAGCCCGGGACTAGGGGTAAAGCAAGAGACCCAGTACTTC
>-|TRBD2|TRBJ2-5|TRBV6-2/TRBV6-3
CASSRGLAGQETQYF
TGTGCCAGCAGCCGCGGACTAGCGGGGCAAGAGACCCAGTACTTC
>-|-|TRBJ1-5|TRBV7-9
CASSLSGRGNQPQHF
TGTGCCAGCAGCTTAAGCGGCCGAGGCAATCAGCCCCAGCATTTT
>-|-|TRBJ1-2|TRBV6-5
CASRIQIIYGYTF
TGTGCCAGCAGGATACAGATAATCTATGGCTACACCTTC
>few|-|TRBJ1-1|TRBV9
CASSPTGTQRGEAFF
TGTGCCAGCAGCCCCACCGGGACACAACGAGGTGAAGCTTTCTTT
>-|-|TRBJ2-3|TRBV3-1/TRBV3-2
CASSQVSDTQYF
TGTGCCAGCAGCCAAGTCTCAGATACGCAGTATTTT
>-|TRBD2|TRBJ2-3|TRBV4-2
CASSRRTSHEEPDTQYF
TGTGCCAGCAGCCGTCGGACTAGCCATGAGGAGCCAGATACGCAGTATTTT
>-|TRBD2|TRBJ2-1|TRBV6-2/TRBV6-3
CASSLSGIQSNEQFF
TGTGCCAGCAGCCTTAGCGGGATTCAGTCCAATGAGCAGTTCTTC
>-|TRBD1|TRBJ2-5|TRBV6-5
CASRTGTGASAQYF
TGTGCCAGCAGGACCGGGACAGGGGCTTCTGCCCAGTACTTC
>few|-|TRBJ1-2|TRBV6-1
CASSDSSLFNYGYTF
TGTGCCAGCAGTGATTCGTCTTTATTTAACTATGGCTACACCTTC
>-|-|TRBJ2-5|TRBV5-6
CASSRAHRQETQYF
TGTGCCAGCAGCCGGGCGCACAGGCAAGAGACCCAGTACTTC
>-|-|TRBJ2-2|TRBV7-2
CASSPTGVTGELFF
TGTGCCAGCAGCCCCACAGGCGTCACCGGGGAGCTGTTTTTT
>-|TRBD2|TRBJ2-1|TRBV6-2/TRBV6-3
CASSLGTSGRWGEQFF
TGTGCCAGCAGCCTCGGGACTAGCGGGAGGTGGGGTGAGCAGTTCTTC
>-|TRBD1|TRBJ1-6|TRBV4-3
CASSPRQGSSPLHF
TGCGCCAGCAGCCCTAGACAGGGAAGTTCACCCCTCCACTTT
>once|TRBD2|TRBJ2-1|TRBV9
CASSALPSGSGYNEQFF
TGTGCCAGCAGCGCTTTACCTAGCGGGAGCGGCTACAATGAGCAGTTCTTC
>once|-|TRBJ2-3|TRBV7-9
CASSQGVPTDTQYF
TGTGCCAGCAGCCAAGGGGTCCCCACAGATACGCAGTATTTT
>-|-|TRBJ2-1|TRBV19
CATAGWSYNEQFF
TGTGCCACCGCAGGGTGGTCCTACAATGAGCAGTTCTTC
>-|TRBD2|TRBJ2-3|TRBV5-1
CASSPRTSGSRESTDTQYF
TGCGCCAGCAGCCCGAGGACTAGCGGGAGTAGAGAATCAACGGATACGCAGTATTTT
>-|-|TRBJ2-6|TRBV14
CASSHTAPGANVLTF
TGTGCCAGCAGCCACACAGCACCTGGGGCCAACGTCCTGACTTTC
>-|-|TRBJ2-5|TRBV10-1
CASSVAPGETQYF
TGCGCCAGCAGTGTGGCCCCGGGGGAGACCCAGTACTTC
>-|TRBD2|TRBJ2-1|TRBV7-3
CASSSPQGLAGGTHYNEQFF
TGTGCCAGCAGCTCCCCTCAGGGACTAGCGGGAGGAACCCACTACAATGAGCAGTTCTTC
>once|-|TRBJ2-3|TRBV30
CAWRQTDTQYF
TGTGCCTGGAGGCAGACAGATACGCAGTATTTT
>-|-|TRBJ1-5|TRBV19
CASTRRQGNQPQHF
TGTGCCAGTACCCGAAGGCAGGGGAATCAGCCCCAGCATTTT
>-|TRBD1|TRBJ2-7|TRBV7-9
CASSPLGTGNYEQYF
TGTGCCAGCAGCCCCTTGGGGACAGGGAACTACGAGCAGTACTTC
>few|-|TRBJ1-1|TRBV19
CASRRPQPNTEAFF
TGTGCCAGTAGGAGGCCCCAGCCGAACACTGAAGCTTTCTTT
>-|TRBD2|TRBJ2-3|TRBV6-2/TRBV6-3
CASSHSGRSYTDTQYF
TGTGCCAGCAGCCATAGCGGGAGGTCCTACACAGATACGCAGTATTTT
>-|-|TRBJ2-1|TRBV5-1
CASSSERVRNEQFF
TGCGCCAGCAGCTCAGAGAGGGTGCGGAATGAGCAGTTCTTC
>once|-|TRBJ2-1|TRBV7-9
CASSLEVPGDEQFF
TGTGCCAGCAGCTTAGAAGTACCAGGCGATGAGCAGTTCTTC
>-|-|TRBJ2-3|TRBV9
CASSADSSTDTQYF
TGTGCCAGCAGCGCGGACAGCAGCACAGATACGCAGTATTTT
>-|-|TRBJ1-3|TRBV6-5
CATLSGNSGNTIYF
TGTGCCACCCTATCAGGGAACTCTGGAAACACCATATATTTT